This TCR beta chain comes out of a study of PD-1 blockade in mismatch repair-deficient tumors. Study-level background: Enrolled about 2012-2017, patients had progressing, pretreated mismatch repair-deficient cancers of around twelve types. General study points: After pembrolizumab, tumor-resident clones rose rapidly, then generally contracted before radiologic responses.

On this clone itself: Its target is unknown.

CDR3 length equals 16 residues. The ends were cut back, 5 bases at V and 2 bases at J, with 19 bases in the middle. Germline V lookup: CDR1 SGHVS, CDR2 FQNEAQ. All patients were mismatch repair deficient, assessed by either PCR or immunohistochemistry. The repertoire was sequenced with immunoSEQ multiplex PCR; TCRdb's copy has only in-frame clones and lacks some. The data hold about 34,000 clones, with less than 90% observed a single time. Sequenced material: PBMCs, taken roughly 6 weeks after starting pembrolizumab. The TCR comes from an adult with mismatch repair-deficient cancer. The V and J genes are TRBV7-8 and TRBJ2-7, with D perhaps matching TRBD2 (5 bases). The CDR3 loop is CASSPNPSGLTYEQYF. The CDR3 bases are TGTGCCAGCAGCCCTAATCCCAGCGGCCTAACCTACGAGCAGTACTTC.